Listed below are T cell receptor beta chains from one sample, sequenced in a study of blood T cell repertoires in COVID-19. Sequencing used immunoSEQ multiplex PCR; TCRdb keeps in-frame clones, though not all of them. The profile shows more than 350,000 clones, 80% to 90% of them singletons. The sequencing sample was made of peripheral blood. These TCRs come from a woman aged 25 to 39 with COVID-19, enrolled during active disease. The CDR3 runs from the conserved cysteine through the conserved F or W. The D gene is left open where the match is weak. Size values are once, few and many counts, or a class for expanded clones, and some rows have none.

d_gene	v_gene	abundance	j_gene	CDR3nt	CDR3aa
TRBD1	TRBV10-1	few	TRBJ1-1	TGCGCCAGCAGTGTAAACAGGGGGCCGAGCACTGAAGCTTTCTTT	CASSVNRGPSTEAFF
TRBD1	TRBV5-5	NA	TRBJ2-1	TGTGCCAGCCGAGGGACAGCCTCGCAGGACAATGAGCAGTTCTTC	CASRGTASQDNEQFF
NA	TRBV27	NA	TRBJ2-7	TGTGCCAGCAGTAGACTGGGGGGCTACGAGCAGTACTTC	CASSRLGGYEQYF
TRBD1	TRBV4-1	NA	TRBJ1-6	TGCGCCAGCAGCTCCTGGGACAGGGGGCAGGGATATAATTCACCCCTCCACTTT	CASSSWDRGQGYNSPLHF
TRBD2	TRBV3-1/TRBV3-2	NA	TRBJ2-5	TGTGCCAGCAGCCCCCGGGGACTAGCGGGGCAACAAGAGACCCAGTACTTC	CASSPRGLAGQQETQYF
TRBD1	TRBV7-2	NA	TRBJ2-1	TGTGCCAGCAGCTTAGAGGGACAGGGGGATGAGCAGTTCTTC	CASSLEGQGDEQFF
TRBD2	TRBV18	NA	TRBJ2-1	TGTGCCATCCCGACTAGCGGAATATACAATGAGCAGTTCTTC	CAIPTSGIYNEQFF
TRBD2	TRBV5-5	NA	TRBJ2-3	TGTGCCAGCAGCTCCCACGCGACTAGCGGGAGGGCAGATACGCAGTATTTT	CASSSHATSGRADTQYF
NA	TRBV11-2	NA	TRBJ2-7	TGTGCCAGCAGCCCTGAGGGCTACGAGCAGTACTTC	CASSPEGYEQYF
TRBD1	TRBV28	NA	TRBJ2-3	TGTGCCAGCAGAGCGGGACAGGGAGGGGCAGATACGCAGTATTTT	CASRAGQGGADTQYF
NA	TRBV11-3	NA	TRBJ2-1	TGTGCCAGCAGCCTATCTACAGGGTTTGAGCAGTTCTTC	CASSLSTGFEQFF
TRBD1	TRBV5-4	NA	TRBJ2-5	TGTGCCAGCAGCTGGGGGACAGGGAATCAAGAGACCCAGTACTTC	CASSWGTGNQETQYF
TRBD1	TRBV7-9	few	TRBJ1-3	TGTGCCAGCAGCTCAGACAGGGTTTTTGGAAACACCATATATTTT	CASSSDRVFGNTIYF
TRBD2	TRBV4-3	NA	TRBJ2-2	TGCGCCAGCAGCCAAGGGTACAGCGGGGGGGCCGGGGAGCTGTTTTTT	CASSQGYSGGAGELFF
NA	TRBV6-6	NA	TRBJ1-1	TGTGCCAGCAGCCCGACCGGGGGGACCGTGGCTTTCTTT	CASSPTGGTVAFF
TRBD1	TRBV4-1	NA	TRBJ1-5	TGCGCCAGCAGCCAAGAAAGAGGAGGGACAGGGGACCAGCCCCAGCATTTT	CASSQERGGTGDQPQHF
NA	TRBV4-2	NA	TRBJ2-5	TGTGCCAGCAGCCAAGGGGAGAGGGAGACCCAGTACTTC	CASSQGERETQYF
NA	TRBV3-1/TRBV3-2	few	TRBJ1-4	TGTGCCAGCAGGTCTACAGCAACTAATGAAAAACTGTTTTTT	CASRSTATNEKLFF
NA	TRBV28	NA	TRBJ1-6	TGTGCCAGCAGTCAGGATTCAAACTATAATTCACCCCTCCACTTT	CASSQDSNYNSPLHF
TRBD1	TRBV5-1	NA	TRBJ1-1	TGCGCCAGCAGCTTGGGTGGAGGTCAGGGGGGAGTCGACACTGAAGCTTTCTTT	CASSLGGGQGGVDTEAFF
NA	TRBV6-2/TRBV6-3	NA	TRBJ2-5	TGTGCCAGCAGCGATCGGACTGACCTCATTGAGACCCAGTACTTC	CASSDRTDLIETQYF
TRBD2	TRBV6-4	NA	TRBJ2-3	TGTGCCAGCAGTGACGATAGCGGGAAAGGGGCAGATACGCAGTATTTT	CASSDDSGKGADTQYF
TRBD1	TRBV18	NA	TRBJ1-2	TGTGCCAGCTCACTCGATAACAGGGGTACTAACTATGGCTACACCTTC	CASSLDNRGTNYGYTF
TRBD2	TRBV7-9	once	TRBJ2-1	TGTGCCAGCAGCTTTGTAGCGGGAGTGAGCAATGAGCAGTTCTTC	CASSFVAGVSNEQFF
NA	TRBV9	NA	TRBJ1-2	TGTGCCAGCAGCGGCGGGTTTCGCTACACCTTC	CASSGGFRYTF
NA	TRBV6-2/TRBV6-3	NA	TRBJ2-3	TGTGCCAGCAGCGACAGGAGTAAGACAGATACGCAGTATTTT	CASSDRSKTDTQYF
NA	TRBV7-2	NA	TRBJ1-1	TGTGCCAGCAGCTTTGGCGGCAGGGGGAACACTGAAGCTTTCTTT	CASSFGGRGNTEAFF
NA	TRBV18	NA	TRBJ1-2	TGTGCCAGCTCACCACCTGCAGGGACTAACTATGGCTACACCTTC	CASSPPAGTNYGYTF
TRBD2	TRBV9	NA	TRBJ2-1	TGTGCCAGCACCCGGGAGGGCCAGAGGGGTGAGCAGTTCTTC	CASTREGQRGEQFF
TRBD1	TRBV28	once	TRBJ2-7	TGTGCCAGCGGATATTGGGGACAGGGGGATCCCGAGCAGTACTTC	CASGYWGQGDPEQYF
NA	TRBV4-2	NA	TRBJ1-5	TGTGCCAGCAGCCAAGGTGCTGTGGGGGGGTATCAGCCCCAGCATTTT	CASSQGAVGGYQPQHF
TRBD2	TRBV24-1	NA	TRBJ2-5	TGTGCCACCAGTGATTTGAGGGCGGGAGTGGAGACCCAGTACTTC	CATSDLRAGVETQYF
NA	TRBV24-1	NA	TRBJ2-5	TGTGCCACTAAGAGAAGGGACTCGGAGACCCAGTACTTC	CATKRRDSETQYF
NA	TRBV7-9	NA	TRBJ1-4	TGTGCCAGCAGCTTAGGTGGGGGCCGGGAAAAACTGTTTTTT	CASSLGGGREKLFF
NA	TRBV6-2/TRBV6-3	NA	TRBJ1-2	TGTGCCAGCAGTCAACAGGGTGAGGCTGACACCTTC	CASSQQGEADTF
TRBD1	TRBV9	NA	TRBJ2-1	TGTGCCAGCAAGGGGACAGGGTCCTACAATGAGCAGTTCTTC	CASKGTGSYNEQFF
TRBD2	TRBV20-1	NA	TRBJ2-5	TGCAGTGCTAGTGCGGGGGGTCAAGAGACCCAGTACTTC	CSASAGGQETQYF
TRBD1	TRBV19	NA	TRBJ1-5	TGTGCCAGTAGTTTTACAGGGGCCCATCAGCCCCAGCATTTT	CASSFTGAHQPQHF
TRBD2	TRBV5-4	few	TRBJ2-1	TGTGCCAGCAGCCCTAGCGGGGCCACCTACAATGAGCAGTTCTTC	CASSPSGATYNEQFF
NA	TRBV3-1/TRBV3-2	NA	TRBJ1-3	TGTGCCAGCAGCCAATGGGGGAGGGGATCTGGAAACACCATATATTTT	CASSQWGRGSGNTIYF
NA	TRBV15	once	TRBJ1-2	TGTGCCACCAGCAGAGATTCGGACAGAGTCTATGGCTACACCTTC	CATSRDSDRVYGYTF
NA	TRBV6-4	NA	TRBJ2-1	TGTGCCAGCAGTGTGCGGGACGGCGGAGAGCAGTTCTTC	CASSVRDGGEQFF
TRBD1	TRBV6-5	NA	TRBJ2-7	TGTGCCAGCAGAAGGGACAGGGGCCTGGGGGAGCAGTACTTC	CASRRDRGLGEQYF
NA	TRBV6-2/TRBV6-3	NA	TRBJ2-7	TGTGCCAGCAGTTCTTTCCGGACAGCCGGCTCCTACGAGCAGTACTTC	CASSSFRTAGSYEQYF
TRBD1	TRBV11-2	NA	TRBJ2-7	TGTGCCAGCAGCTTGGGCAGGGGGCGGGAGCAGTACTTC	CASSLGRGREQYF
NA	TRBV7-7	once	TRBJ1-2	TGTGCTAGCAGCTTAGGCAGGGGATCTAACTATGGCTACACCTTC	CASSLGRGSNYGYTF
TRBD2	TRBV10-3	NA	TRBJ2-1	TGTGCCATCAGTGAGGGGGGACTAGCGGGGGCCAGCTCCTACAATGAGCAGTTCTTC	CAISEGGLAGASSYNEQFF
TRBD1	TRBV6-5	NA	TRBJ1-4	TGTGCCAGCAGCGAGGGGGCGAGGGAAAAACTGTTTTTT	CASSEGAREKLFF
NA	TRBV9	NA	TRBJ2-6	TGTGCCAGCAGAATGGGGAGCTCTGGGGCCAACGTCCTGACTTTC	CASRMGSSGANVLTF
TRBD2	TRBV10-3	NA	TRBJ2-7	TGTGCCATCAGTCGGACTAGCGGGGAGTACGAGCAGTACTTC	CAISRTSGEYEQYF
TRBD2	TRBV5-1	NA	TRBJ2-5	TGCGCCAGCAGCCCCGAGAGTAGCGGGTCGGGGACCCAGTACTTC	CASSPESSGSGTQYF
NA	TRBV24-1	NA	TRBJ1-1	TGTGCCACCAGTGATTCCGGACAGAACACTGAAGCTTTCTTT	CATSDSGQNTEAFF
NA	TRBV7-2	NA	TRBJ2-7	TGTGCCAGCAGCCGCACGCAGCCGACAAACGAGCAGTACTTC	CASSRTQPTNEQYF
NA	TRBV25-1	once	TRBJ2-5	TGTGCCAGCAGTGAATGGGGGAATGGGAGGGAGACCCAGTACTTC	CASSEWGNGRETQYF
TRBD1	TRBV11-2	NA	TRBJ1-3	TGTGCCAGCAGCCTCTCGGGACAGGGATCTGGAAACACCATATATTTT	CASSLSGQGSGNTIYF
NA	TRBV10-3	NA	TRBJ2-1	TGTGCCATCAGTGAGTCGAGTCCGGTCAATGAGCAGTTCTTC	CAISESSPVNEQFF
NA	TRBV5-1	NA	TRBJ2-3	TGCGCCAGCAGCTTGCTCGGTTCCCTCACAGATACGCAGTATTTT	CASSLLGSLTDTQYF